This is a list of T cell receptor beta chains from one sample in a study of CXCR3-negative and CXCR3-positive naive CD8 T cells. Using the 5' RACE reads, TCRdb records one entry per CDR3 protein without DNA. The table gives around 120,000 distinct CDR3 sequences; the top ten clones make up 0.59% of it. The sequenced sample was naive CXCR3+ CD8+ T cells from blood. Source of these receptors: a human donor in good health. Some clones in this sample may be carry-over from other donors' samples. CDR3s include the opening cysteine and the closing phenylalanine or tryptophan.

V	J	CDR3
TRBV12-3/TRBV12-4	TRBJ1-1	CASSYEMNTEAFF
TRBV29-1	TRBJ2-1	CSVLLATGASYNEQFF
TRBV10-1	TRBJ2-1	CASSPSGTDYDEQFF
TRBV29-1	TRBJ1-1	CSAVGKTGAHYLNTEAFF
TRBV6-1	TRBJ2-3	CASGLLIGGVTSTDTQYF
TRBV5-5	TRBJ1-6	CASSWDGNSPLHF
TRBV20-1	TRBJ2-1	CSARLYNEQFF
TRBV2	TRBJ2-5	CASSGQQETQYF
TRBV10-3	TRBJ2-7	CAISWGYEQYF
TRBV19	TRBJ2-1	CASSMGPYNEQFF
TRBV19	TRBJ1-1	CASCQGLNTEAFF
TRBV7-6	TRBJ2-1	CASSPPGGSYNEQFF
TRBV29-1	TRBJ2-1	CSVVWEGHNEQFF
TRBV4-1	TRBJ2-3	CASSQDRGLSTDTQYF
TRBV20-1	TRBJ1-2	CSAAQGTRDGYTF
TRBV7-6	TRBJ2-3	CASSLEIAYTDTQYF
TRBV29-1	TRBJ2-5	CSVEFGVLGDRGPWETQYF
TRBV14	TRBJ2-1	CASSHAWHEQFF
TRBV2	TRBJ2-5	CASSVWPGKETQYF
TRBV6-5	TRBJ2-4	CASSYSGTGPIQYF
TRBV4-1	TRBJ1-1	CASSQEQALTFNTEAFF
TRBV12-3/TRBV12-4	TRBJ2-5	CASSLAGLAGGETQYF
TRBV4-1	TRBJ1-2	CASSQRHGDYGYTF
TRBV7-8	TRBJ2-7	CASSLDRGTVEQYF
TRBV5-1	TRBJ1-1	CASSLEGSSYTEAFF
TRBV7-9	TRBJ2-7	CASSPLTAGTAYEQYF
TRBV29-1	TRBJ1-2	CSTDGPQPYGYTF
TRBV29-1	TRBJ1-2	CSVVEGNYGYTF
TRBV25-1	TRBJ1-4	CASSPGPAGEKLVF
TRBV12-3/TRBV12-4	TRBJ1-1	CASLTGARNTEAFF
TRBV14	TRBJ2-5	CASSASGRFQETQYF
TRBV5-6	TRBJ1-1	CASSAGLWTEAFF
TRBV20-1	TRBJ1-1	CSARAPRDSHEALF
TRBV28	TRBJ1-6	CASSRGPSSYNSPLHF
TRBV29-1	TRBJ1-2	CSVDRVPSTYGYTF
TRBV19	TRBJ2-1	CASSIPGLSSYNEQFF